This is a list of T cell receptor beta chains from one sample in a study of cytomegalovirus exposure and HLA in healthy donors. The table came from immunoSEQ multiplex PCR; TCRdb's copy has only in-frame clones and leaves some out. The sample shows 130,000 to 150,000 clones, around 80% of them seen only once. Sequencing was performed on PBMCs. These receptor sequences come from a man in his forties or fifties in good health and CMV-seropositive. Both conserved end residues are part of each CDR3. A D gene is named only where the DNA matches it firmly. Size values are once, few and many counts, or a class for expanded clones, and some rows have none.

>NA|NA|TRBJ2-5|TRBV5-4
CASSGGTDQETQYF
TGTGCCAGCAGCGGGGGGACTGATCAAGAGACCCAGTACTTC
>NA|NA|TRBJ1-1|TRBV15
CATSTWGRTEAFF
TGTGCCACCAGCACCTGGGGGAGGACTGAAGCTTTCTTT
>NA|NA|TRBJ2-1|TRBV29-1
CSVGGGLNEQFF
TGCAGCGTTGGGGGCGGTCTAAATGAGCAGTTCTTC
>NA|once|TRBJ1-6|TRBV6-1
CASRPAGYNSPLHF
TGTGCCAGCAGGCCCGCAGGCTATAATTCACCCCTCCACTTT
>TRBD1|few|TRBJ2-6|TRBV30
CAWADRDGANVLTF
TGTGCCTGGGCGGACAGGGATGGGGCCAACGTCCTGACTTTC
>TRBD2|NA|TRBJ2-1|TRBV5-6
CASSFTSVSPREQFF
TGTGCCAGCAGCTTCACTAGCGTCTCACCCCGAGAGCAGTTCTTC
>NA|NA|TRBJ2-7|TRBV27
CASRGTDYSYEQYF
TGTGCCAGCAGGGGGACGGACTACTCCTACGAGCAGTACTTC
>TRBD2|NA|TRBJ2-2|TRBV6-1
CASSEVSGNVGELFF
TGTGCCAGCAGTGAAGTAAGCGGGAATGTCGGGGAGCTGTTTTTT
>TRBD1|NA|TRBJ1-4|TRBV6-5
CASSDRGNGEKLFF
TGTGCCAGCAGTGACAGGGGTAACGGGGAAAAACTGTTTTTT
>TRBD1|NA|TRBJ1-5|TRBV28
CASSVRGMGNQPQHF
TGTGCCAGCAGCGTCAGGGGGATGGGCAATCAGCCCCAGCATTTT
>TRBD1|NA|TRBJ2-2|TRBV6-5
CASSPKDRRTGELFF
TGTGCCAGCAGCCCCAAGGACAGGCGCACCGGGGAGCTGTTTTTT
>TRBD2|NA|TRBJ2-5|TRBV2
CASSGTRVETQYF
TGTGCCAGCAGCGGGACTAGGGTAGAGACCCAGTACTTC
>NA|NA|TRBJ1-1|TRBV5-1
CASSLERASEAFF
TGCGCCAGCAGCTTGGAGCGGGCTTCGGAAGCTTTCTTT
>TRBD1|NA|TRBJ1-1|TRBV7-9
CASSLGRGGQGMNTEAFF
TGTGCCAGCAGCTTAGGAAGGGGAGGACAGGGGATGAACACTGAAGCTTTCTTT
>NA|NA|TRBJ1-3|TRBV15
CATSIDWSSGNTIYF
TGTGCCACCAGCATCGACTGGAGCTCTGGAAACACCATATATTTT
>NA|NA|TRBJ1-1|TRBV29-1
CSGTGLTEAFF
TGCAGCGGAACAGGGTTGACTGAAGCTTTCTTT
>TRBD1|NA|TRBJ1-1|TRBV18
CASSADRGQTEAFF
TGTGCCAGCTCAGCGGACAGGGGGCAAACTGAAGCTTTCTTT
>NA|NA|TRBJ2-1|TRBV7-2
CASSLAAGYNEQFF
TGTGCCAGCAGCTTAGCGGCGGGATACAATGAGCAGTTCTTC